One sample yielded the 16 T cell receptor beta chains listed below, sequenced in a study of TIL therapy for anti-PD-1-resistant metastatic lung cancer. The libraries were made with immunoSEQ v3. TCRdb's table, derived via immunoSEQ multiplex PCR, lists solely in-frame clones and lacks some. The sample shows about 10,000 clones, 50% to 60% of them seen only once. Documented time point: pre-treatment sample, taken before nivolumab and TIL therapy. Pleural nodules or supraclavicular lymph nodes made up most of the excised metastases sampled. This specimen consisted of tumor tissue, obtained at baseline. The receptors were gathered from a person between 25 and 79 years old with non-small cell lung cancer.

The CDR3 loop reads CASSPRRASGQETQYF. The CDR3 region has the DNA TGTGCCAGCAGCCCCCGTCGGGCTAGCGGGCAAGAGACCCAGTACTTC. The chain couples TRBV7-3 to TRBJ2-5; the match to TRBD2 covers 8 bases. Germline V lookup: CDR1 SGHTA, CDR2 FQGTGA. The length of the CDR3 is 16 residues. V shed 5 bases and J 2 bases; nucleotides not matched to a gene: 10.

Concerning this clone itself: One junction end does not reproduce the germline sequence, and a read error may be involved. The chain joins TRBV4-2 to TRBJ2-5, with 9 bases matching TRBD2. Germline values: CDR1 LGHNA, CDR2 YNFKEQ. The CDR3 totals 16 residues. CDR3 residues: CASSKDLGTSRETRYF. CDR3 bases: TGTGCCAGCAGCAAAGATTTGGGGACTAGCAGGGAGACCCGGTACTTC.

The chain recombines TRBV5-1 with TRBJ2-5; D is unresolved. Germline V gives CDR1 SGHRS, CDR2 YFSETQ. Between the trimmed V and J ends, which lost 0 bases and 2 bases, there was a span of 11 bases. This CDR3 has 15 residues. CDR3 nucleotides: TGCGCCAGCAGCTTGGGAGGAGAGCTACAAGAGACCCAGTACTTC. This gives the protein CASSLGGELQETQYF.

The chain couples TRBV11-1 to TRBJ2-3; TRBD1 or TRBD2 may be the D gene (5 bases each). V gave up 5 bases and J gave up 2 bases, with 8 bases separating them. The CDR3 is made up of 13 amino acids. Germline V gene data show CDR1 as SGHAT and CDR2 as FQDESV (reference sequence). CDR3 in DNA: TGTGCCAGCAGCCTGGGGGTCACAGATACGCAGTATTTT. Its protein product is CASSLGVTDTQYF.

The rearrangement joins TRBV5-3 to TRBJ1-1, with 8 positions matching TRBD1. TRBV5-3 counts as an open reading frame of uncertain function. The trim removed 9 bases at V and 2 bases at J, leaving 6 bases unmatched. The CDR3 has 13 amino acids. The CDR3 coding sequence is TGTGCCATCAACAGGGGGGCCAACACTGAAGCTTTCTTT. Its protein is CAINRGANTEAFF.

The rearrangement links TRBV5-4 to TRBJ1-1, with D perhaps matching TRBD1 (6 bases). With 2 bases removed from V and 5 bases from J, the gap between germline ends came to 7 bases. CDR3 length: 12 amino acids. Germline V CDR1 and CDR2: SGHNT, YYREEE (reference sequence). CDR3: CASSFRGTEAFF. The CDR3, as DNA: TGTGCCAGCAGCTTCAGGGGTACTGAAGCTTTCTTT.

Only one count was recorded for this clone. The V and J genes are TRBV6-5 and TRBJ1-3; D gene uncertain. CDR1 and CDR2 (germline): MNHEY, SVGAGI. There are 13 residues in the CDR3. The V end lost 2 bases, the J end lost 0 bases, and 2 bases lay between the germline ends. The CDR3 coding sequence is TGTGCCAGCAGTTACCCCTCTGGAAACACCATATATTTT. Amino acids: CASSYPSGNTIYF.

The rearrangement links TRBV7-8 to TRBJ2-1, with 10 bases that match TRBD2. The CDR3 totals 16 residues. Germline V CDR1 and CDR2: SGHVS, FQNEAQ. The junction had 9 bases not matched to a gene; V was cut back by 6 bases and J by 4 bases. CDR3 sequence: CASRGRAGGSYNEQFF. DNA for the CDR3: TGTGCCAGCAGGGGAAGAGCGGGGGGGAGTTACAATGAGCAGTTCTTC.

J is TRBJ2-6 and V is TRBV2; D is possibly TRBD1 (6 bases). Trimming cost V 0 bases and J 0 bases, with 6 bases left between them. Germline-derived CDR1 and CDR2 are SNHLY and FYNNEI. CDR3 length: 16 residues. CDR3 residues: CASSEAGHSGANVLTF. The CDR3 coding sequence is TGTGCCAGCAGTGAAGCGGGACACTCTGGGGCCAACGTCCTGACTTTC.

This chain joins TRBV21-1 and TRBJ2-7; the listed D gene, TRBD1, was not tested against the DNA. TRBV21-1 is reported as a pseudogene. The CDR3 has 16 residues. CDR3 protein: CASSRLGQVRPHEQYF. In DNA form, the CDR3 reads TGTGCCAGCAGCAGACTAGGACAGGTTAGACCCCACGAGCAGTACTTC.

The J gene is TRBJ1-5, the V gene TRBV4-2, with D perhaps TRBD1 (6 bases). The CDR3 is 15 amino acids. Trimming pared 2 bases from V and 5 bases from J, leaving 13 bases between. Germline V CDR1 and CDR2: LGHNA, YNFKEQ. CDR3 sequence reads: CASSQRLGADQPQHF. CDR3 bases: TGTGCCAGCAGCCAAAGACTGGGGGCGGATCAGCCCCAGCATTTT.

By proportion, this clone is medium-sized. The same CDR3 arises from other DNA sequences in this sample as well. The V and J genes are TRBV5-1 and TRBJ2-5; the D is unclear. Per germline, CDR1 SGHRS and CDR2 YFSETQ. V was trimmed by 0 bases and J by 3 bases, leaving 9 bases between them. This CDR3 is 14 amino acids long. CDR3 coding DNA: TGCGCCAGCAGCTTGGCCGATCGGGAAGAGACCCAGTACTTC. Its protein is CASSLADREETQYF.

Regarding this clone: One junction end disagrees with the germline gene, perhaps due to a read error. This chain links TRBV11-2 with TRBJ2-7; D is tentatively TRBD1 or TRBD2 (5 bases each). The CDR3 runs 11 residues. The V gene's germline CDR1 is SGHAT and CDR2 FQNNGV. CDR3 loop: CASSFDRGLHF. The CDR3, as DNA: TGTGCCAGCAGCTTCGACCGGGGCCTCCACTTC.

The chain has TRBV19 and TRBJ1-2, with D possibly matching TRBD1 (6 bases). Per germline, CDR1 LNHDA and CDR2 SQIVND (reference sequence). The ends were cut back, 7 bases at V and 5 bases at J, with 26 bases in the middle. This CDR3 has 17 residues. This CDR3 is CASTPRGGMTFAYGYTF. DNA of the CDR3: TGTGCCAGTACTCCCAGGGGCGGAATGACTTTCGCTTATGGCTACACCTTC.

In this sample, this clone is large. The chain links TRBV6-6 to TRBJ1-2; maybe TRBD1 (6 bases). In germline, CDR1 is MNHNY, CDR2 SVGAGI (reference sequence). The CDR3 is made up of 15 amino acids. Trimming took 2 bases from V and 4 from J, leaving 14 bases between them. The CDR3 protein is CASSYGSRDIYGYTF. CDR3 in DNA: TGTGCCAGCAGTTACGGTAGCAGGGACATCTATGGCTACACCTTC.

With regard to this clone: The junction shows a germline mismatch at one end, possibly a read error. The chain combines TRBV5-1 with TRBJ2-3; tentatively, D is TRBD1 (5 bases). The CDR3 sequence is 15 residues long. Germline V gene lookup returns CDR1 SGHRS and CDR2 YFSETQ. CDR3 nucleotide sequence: TGCGCCAGCAGGTTGGGGCCTAGGTCAACAGATACGCAGTATTTT. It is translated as CASRLGPRSTDTQYF. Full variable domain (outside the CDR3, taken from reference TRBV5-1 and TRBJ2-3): KAGVTQTPRYLIKTRGQQVTLSCSPISGHRSVSWYQQTPGQGLQFLFEYFSETQRNKGNFPGRFSGRQFSNSRSEMNVSTLELGDSALYLCASRLGPRSTDTQYFGPGTRLTVL.